The rows below give T cell receptor beta chains drawn from one sample of a study of blood T cell repertoires in COVID-19. Repertoires were generated with immunoSEQ multiplex PCR, while TCRdb's copy carries only in-frame clones and drops some. This table has roughly 150,000 clones, about 85% appearing once. Sequencing was performed on PBMCs or T cells enriched from blood (not recorded which). These receptors all come from a woman in her thirties or forties who had recovered from COVID-19. The CDR3 runs from the conserved cysteine through the conserved F or W. A D gene is named only where the DNA matches it firmly. Size is omitted from some rows. Given values are once, few, many or a class for expanded clones.

size,D,V,J,CDR3,DNA
NA,TRBD2,TRBV5-1,TRBJ2-1,CASNIPQRGVWEQFF,TGCGCCAGCAACATCCCCCAGCGGGGAGTGTGGGAGCAGTTCTTC
NA,NA,TRBV18,TRBJ2-3,CASSPSNTDTQYF,TGTGCCAGCTCACCGAGCAACACAGATACGCAGTATTTT
NA,TRBD1,TRBV6-6,TRBJ2-7,CASSLGRGTSIEQYF,TGTGCCAGCAGCCTTGGCAGGGGGACCTCGATCGAGCAGTACTTC
NA,NA,TRBV24-1,TRBJ2-1,CATSDLTNNEQFF,TGTGCCACCAGTGATTTAACAAACAATGAGCAGTTCTTC
few,TRBD1,TRBV3-1/TRBV3-2,TRBJ1-2,CASSRGQGYGYTF,TGTGCCAGCAGCCGGGGACAGGGCTATGGCTACACCTTC
few,NA,TRBV3-1/TRBV3-2,TRBJ2-5,CASSPRSAGSTQYF,TGTGCCAGCAGCCCTAGATCCGCGGGGAGTACCCAGTACTTC
NA,TRBD2,TRBV5-1,TRBJ2-5,CASKAGEPQETQYF,TGCGCCAGCAAAGCGGGAGAACCACAAGAGACCCAGTACTTC
NA,TRBD2,TRBV24-1,TRBJ2-3,CATSDFSGGVDTQYF,TGTGCCACCAGTGACTTCAGCGGGGGGGTGGATACGCAGTATTTT
NA,TRBD1,TRBV5-4,TRBJ1-5,CASPFQRTGRNQPQHF,TGTGCCAGCCCCTTCCAGCGGACAGGGCGCAATCAGCCCCAGCATTTT
NA,TRBD2,TRBV27,TRBJ2-1,CASSFGLAGLSPNNEQFF,TGTGCCAGCAGTTTCGGACTAGCGGGACTAAGTCCGAACAATGAGCAGTTCTTC
NA,TRBD2,TRBV11-2,TRBJ2-1,CASSLDPGLAWDEQFF,TGTGCCAGCAGCTTAGATCCCGGACTAGCCTGGGATGAGCAGTTCTTC
NA,NA,TRBV19,TRBJ2-7,CASSIAHTGSYEQYF,TGTGCCAGTAGTATTGCCCACACAGGATCCTACGAGCAGTACTTC
NA,TRBD2,TRBV24-1,TRBJ2-5,CATSDGGLARETQYF,TGTGCCACCAGTGATGGGGGACTAGCGAGAGAGACCCAGTACTTC
NA,TRBD2,TRBV30,TRBJ2-5,CAFSGGYQETQYF,TGTGCCTTTAGCGGGGGGTACCAAGAGACCCAGTACTTC
NA,TRBD1,TRBV5-6,TRBJ1-2,CASSPDRIHGYTF,TGTGCCAGCAGCCCGGACAGGATCCATGGCTACACCTTC
NA,TRBD2,TRBV5-8,TRBJ2-1,CASSYLAGGEQFF,TGTGCCAGCAGCTATCTAGCGGGGGGAGAGCAGTTCTTC
NA,TRBD1,TRBV16,TRBJ1-5,CASSQRAGGSNQPQHF,TGTGCCAGCAGCCAAAGGGCAGGGGGTAGCAATCAGCCCCAGCATTTT
NA,TRBD1,TRBV19,TRBJ1-5,CATHRGLVGQPQHF,TGTGCCACCCACAGGGGGCTTGTGGGTCAGCCCCAGCATTTT
NA,NA,TRBV27,TRBJ1-1,CASSLSPGVTEAFF,TGTGCCAGCAGTTTATCCCCAGGGGTCACTGAAGCTTTCTTT
NA,NA,TRBV3-1/TRBV3-2,TRBJ2-3,CASSRRRGDTQYF,TGTGCCAGCAGCCGCCGACGGGGGGATACGCAGTATTTT
NA,TRBD2,TRBV14,TRBJ2-2,CASSQNYNGRAGHRGAVF,TGTGCCAGCAGCCAAAATTATAACGGGAGGGCCGGGCACCGGGGAGCTGTTTTT
NA,TRBD1,TRBV25-1,TRBJ2-1,CASSGEQGAYNEQFF,TGTGCCAGCAGTGGCGAACAGGGGGCGTATAATGAGCAGTTCTTC
NA,NA,TRBV30,TRBJ1-2,CAWRRGRSVGSIGYGYTF,TGTGCCTGGAGGCGTGGGCGAAGTGTAGGCTCCATTGGCTATGGCTACACCTTC
NA,NA,TRBV5-1,TRBJ2-7,CASSGSSYEQYF,TGCGCCAGCAGCGGGAGTAGTTACGAGCAGTACTTC
NA,NA,TRBV5-1,TRBJ2-5,CASSLVGTKEETQYF,TGCGCCAGCAGCTTGGTCGGGACAAAAGAGGAGACCCAGTACTTC
NA,NA,TRBV11-2,TRBJ1-6,CASSLVAGGGSPLHF,TGTGCCAGCAGCTTAGTTGCCGGGGGGGGATCACCCCTCCACTTT
NA,NA,TRBV30,TRBJ1-2,CACPRGPSAINYGYTF,TGTGCCTGCCCCAGGGGTCCTTCAGCGATTAACTATGGCTACACCTTC
NA,NA,TRBV6-5,TRBJ2-1,CASIFRGEQFF,TGTGCCAGCATCTTCAGAGGGGAGCAGTTCTTC
NA,TRBD1,TRBV9,TRBJ2-7,CASSATGFNEQYF,TGTGCCAGCAGCGCGACAGGGTTCAACGAGCAGTACTTC
NA,NA,TRBV6-5,TRBJ1-3,CASLPSSGNTIYF,TGTGCCAGCCTCCCGAGCTCTGGAAACACCATATATTTT
NA,TRBD1,TRBV7-6,TRBJ2-7,CASSLAGTGPAYEQYF,TGTGCCAGCAGCTTAGCGGGGACAGGTCCGGCCTACGAGCAGTACTTC
NA,TRBD1,TRBV29-1,TRBJ1-2,CSVSGGNYGYTF,TGCAGCGTTTCAGGGGGTAACTATGGCTACACCTTC
NA,NA,TRBV30,TRBJ2-7,CAWSVGGRPAYEQYF,TGTGCCTGGAGTGTAGGAGGCAGGCCGGCCTACGAGCAGTACTTC
NA,TRBD2,TRBV6-5,TRBJ2-7,CASSYFSGSGYEQYF,TGTGCCAGCAGTTACTTTAGCGGGAGCGGCTACGAGCAGTACTTC
NA,NA,TRBV6-5,TRBJ1-1,CASSYPGGNTEAFF,TGTGCCAGCAGTTACCCCGGGGGAAACACTGAAGCTTTCTTT
few,NA,TRBV9,TRBJ2-1,CASSPGLGSYNEQFF,TGTGCCAGCAGCCCGGGACTTGGGAGCTACAATGAGCAGTTCTTC
NA,TRBD2,TRBV11-2,TRBJ2-2,CATPSGGRNTGELFF,TGTGCCACCCCGAGCGGGGGGCGGAACACCGGGGAGCTGTTTTTT
NA,NA,TRBV4-1,TRBJ1-3,CAISKNPPRARGHLGNTIYF,TGCGCCATCTCCAAGAACCCTCCAAGAGCCCGCGGACACTTAGGGAACACCATATATTTT
NA,NA,TRBV5-4,TRBJ2-2,CASSLGTPNTGELFF,TGTGCCAGCAGCTTGGGAACTCCTAACACCGGGGAGCTGTTTTTT
once,TRBD2,TRBV13,TRBJ2-5,CASSFPSGGQETQYF,TGTGCCAGCAGCTTCCCTAGCGGGGGCCAAGAGACCCAGTACTTC
NA,TRBD1,TRBV5-1,TRBJ2-2,CASSTIGVRGLNTGELFF,TGCGCCAGCAGCACGATTGGTGTCAGGGGGCTCAACACCGGGGAGCTGTTTTTT
NA,TRBD1,TRBV5-1,TRBJ1-2,CASSLTGVGYTF,TGCGCCAGCAGCTTGACAGGGGTCGGCTACACCTTC
NA,NA,TRBV19,TRBJ1-5,CASSMVAEKNQPQHF,TGTGCCAGTAGTATGGTGGCGGAGAAGAATCAGCCCCAGCATTTT
once,TRBD2,TRBV7-6,TRBJ2-3,CASSLAPGLATDTQYF,TGTGCCAGCAGCTTAGCCCCGGGACTAGCTACAGATACGCAGTATTTT
NA,NA,TRBV4-1,TRBJ1-4,CASSPPDSNNEKLFF,TGCGCCAGCAGCCCCCCGGACAGCAATAATGAAAAACTGTTTTTT
once,NA,TRBV5-5,TRBJ1-2,CASSLGRESNYGYTF,TGTGCCAGCAGCTTGGGTCGGGAATCTAACTATGGCTACACCTTC
NA,NA,TRBV2,TRBJ1-1,CASSPRTENTEAFF,TGTGCCAGCAGTCCTAGGACAGAAAACACTGAAGCTTTCTTT
once,TRBD2,TRBV2,TRBJ2-1,CASSGLAGGYNYNEQFF,TGTGCCAGCAGTGGCCTAGCGGGGGGGTATAACTACAATGAGCAGTTCTTC
once,TRBD1,TRBV11-2,TRBJ1-3,CASGGFGDRGGNTIYF,TGTGCCAGCGGGGGTTTCGGAGACAGGGGCGGAAACACCATATATTTT
NA,NA,TRBV2,TRBJ2-3,CASSEDPPGGTDTQYF,TGTGCCAGCAGTGAAGATCCGCCAGGGGGGACAGATACGCAGTATTTT
NA,NA,TRBV5-1,TRBJ1-1,CASSLGANTEAFF,TGCGCCAGCAGCTTGGGAGCGAACACTGAAGCTTTCTTT
NA,NA,TRBV27,TRBJ2-5,CASSFGVTGETQYF,TGTGCCAGCAGTTTCGGAGTTACGGGGGAGACCCAGTACTTC
NA,TRBD2,TRBV7-8,TRBJ2-7,CASSEGLAAHEQYF,TGTGCCAGCAGCGAGGGACTAGCTGCACACGAGCAGTACTTC
NA,NA,TRBV6-1,TRBJ1-1,CASSEGWRTEAFF,TGTGCCAGCAGTGAAGGCTGGAGGACTGAAGCTTTCTTT
NA,NA,TRBV9,TRBJ1-2,CASSTEFSAKGYGYTF,TGTGCCAGCAGCACGGAGTTTTCCGCGAAGGGGTATGGCTACACCTTC
NA,TRBD1,TRBV7-9,TRBJ2-5,CASSSRKGAKETQYF,TGTGCCAGCAGCTCTAGGAAGGGGGCGAAAGAGACCCAGTACTTC
NA,TRBD1,TRBV19,TRBJ1-5,CASSRGTGRSSRNQPQHF,TGTGCCAGTAGTCGGGGGACAGGGAGGTCTTCCCGCAATCAGCCCCAGCATTTT
NA,TRBD1,TRBV7-9,TRBJ2-1,CASSSPPGQGANEQFF,TGTGCCAGCAGCTCGCCACCGGGACAGGGGGCTAATGAGCAGTTCTTC